This T cell receptor beta chain derives from a study of neoadjuvant anti-PD-1 for oral cavity cancer. Findings and limits, study-wide: Post-nivolumab, blood T cell clonality was significantly elevated in non-responders.

About this clone: Its specificity is unknown.

V was pared by 4 bases and J by 7 bases, with 3 bases of the junction left unmatched. Germline V gives CDR1 LNHDA, CDR2 SQIVND (reference sequence). The CDR3 has 13 amino acids. Time point described: after neoadjuvant nivolumab, at surgical resection. Clones were read by immunoSEQ multiplex PCR, and TCRdb kept only the in-frame ones, dropping some. Of approximately 42,000 clones detected, 65% to 80% appear once; the ten largest clones hold approximately 5%. The sequencing used PBMCs, collected after nivolumab (anti-PD-1) treatment. This rearrangement joins TRBV19 to TRBJ1-2; TRBD1 matches 10 bases. The sequence was collected from a person aged 35-79 years with oral cavity squamous cell carcinoma. The chain's CDR3 is CASSRQGAVGYTF. CDR3 nucleotide sequence: TGTGCCAGTAGTAGACAGGGGGCTGTTGGCTACACCTTC. The variable domain in full, with the rest retrieved from reference TRBV19 and TRBJ1-2, is DGGITQSPKYLFRKEGQNVTLSCEQNLNHDAMYWYRQDPGQGLRLIYYSQIVNDFQKGDIAEGYSVSREKKESFPLTVTSAQKNPTAFYLCASSRQGAVGYTFGSGTRLTVV.